Each of the 27 T cell receptor beta chains below was sequenced from the same sample in a study of a mutant IDH1 vaccine in newly diagnosed glioma. No antigen has been assigned to these receptors. Produced via immunoSEQ multiplex PCR; TCRdb's table is partial and in-frame only. The repertoire holds tens of thousands of clones, with about 80% as singletons. Time point given: week 23, last vaccination. Topical imiquimod accompanied each vaccine dose, which consisted of 300 ug of mutant IDH1 20-mer peptide. The sequencing here drew on PBMCs, taken from a glioma patient whose treatment included an IDH1 peptide vaccine. Receptor source: a man aged 40-49 years with glioma.

V usage is TRBV29-1 and J usage is TRBJ2-5; 7 bases fit TRBD2. The CDR3 covers 12 residues. Germline trimming cut 6 bases from V and 5 bases from J; bases unmatched to any gene: 6. CDR1 and CDR2 from the germline V gene are SQVTM and ANQGSEA. CDR3 region: CSVSGESETQYF. The CDR3 nucleotides are TGCAGCGTAAGCGGGGAGTCCGAGACCCAGTACTTC. Together with reference TRBV29-1 and TRBJ2-5, the CDR3 gives the full variable domain: SAVISQKPSRDICQRGTSLTIQCQVDSQVTMMFWYRQQPGQSLTLIATANQGSEATYESGFVIDKFPISRPNLTFSTLTVSNMSPEDSSIYLCSVSGESETQYFGPGTRLLVL.

The rearrangement joins TRBV19 to TRBJ1-5, with D unclear. Germline CDR1 is LNHDA and CDR2 is SQIVND (reference sequence). This CDR3 comprises 16 residues. V dropped 2 bases and J dropped 2 bases, with 13 bases sitting between them. This chain's CDR3 is CASSILLDNRNQPQHF. CDR3 nucleotide sequence: TGTGCCAGTAGTATACTACTCGACAACCGCAATCAGCCCCAGCATTTT.

The V and J genes are TRBV29-1 and TRBJ2-7; a possible D gene is TRBD1 (6 bases). V was pared by 4 bases and J by 6 bases, with 16 bases between. The CDR3 is 13 amino acids. Germline V CDR1 and CDR2: SQVTM, ANQGSEA. The CDR3 sequence is CSVAKGGKGEQYF. In DNA, the CDR3 is TGCAGCGTTGCGAAAGGGGGTAAGGGCGAGCAGTACTTC.

The chain recombines TRBV2 with TRBJ2-1, with D maybe TRBD1 (6 bases). The CDR3 covers 14 residues. Germline loops: CDR1 SNHLY, CDR2 FYNNEI. Trimming cost V 2 bases and J 1 base, with 6 bases left between them. DNA for the CDR3: TGTGCCAGCAGTGAACAGGGGTCCTACAATGAGCAGTTCTTC. This gives the protein CASSEQGSYNEQFF.

V gene TRBV4-2 combines with J gene TRBJ1-1; a possible D gene is TRBD1 (6 bases). V shed 1 base and J shed 11 bases, with 20 bases lying between them. The germline V gene has CDR1 LGHNA and CDR2 YNFKEQ. The length of the CDR3 is 15 residues. The CDR3 DNA sequence: TGTGCCAGCAGCCAAGGGGCAGGGGACCCCTTTGACGCTTTCTTT. As protein: CASSQGAGDPFDAFF.

The V and J genes are TRBV4-2 and TRBJ2-7, with 7 bases matching TRBD2. Germline V gives CDR1 LGHNA, CDR2 YNFKEQ. V was clipped by 1 base and J by 0 bases; unmatched bases: 3. The CDR3 is made up of 15 amino acids. The CDR3 region is CASSQGASGSYEQYF. CDR3 DNA: TGTGCCAGCAGCCAAGGGGCTAGCGGCTCCTACGAGCAGTACTTC.

The chain combines TRBV7-9 with TRBJ1-1; D is possibly TRBD1 (5 bases). Trimming pared 3 bases from V and 4 bases from J, leaving 9 bases between. Germline CDR1 SEHNR, CDR2 FQNEAQ (reference sequence). This CDR3 spans 13 amino acids. CDR3 DNA sequence: TGTGCCAGCAGCTTTACAGACAGCACTGAAGCTTTCTTT. It translates to CASSFTDSTEAFF.

This chain joins TRBV11-2 and TRBJ1-4, with D perhaps matching TRBD1 (6 bases). CDR1 and CDR2 (germline): SGHAT, FQNNGV. Trimming took 5 bases from V and 2 from J, leaving 12 bases between them. The CDR3 totals 15 residues. For the CDR3, the DNA is TGTGCCAGCAGCACCTGGACAGATACTAATGAAAAACTGTTTTTT. It specifies CASSTWTDTNEKLFF. The full variable domain, its missing parts supplied by reference TRBV11-2 and TRBJ1-4, is EAGVAQSPRYKIIEKRQSVAFWCNPISGHATLYWYQQILGQGPKLLIQFQNNGVVDDSQLPKDRFSAERLKGVDSTLKIQPAKLEDSAVYLCASSTWTDTNEKLFFGSGTQLSVL.

The table lists this clone with a few counts. J is TRBJ2-5 and V is TRBV30; 10 nucleotides agree with TRBD2. The germline V gene encodes CDR1 GTSNPN and CDR2 SVGIG (reference sequence). The CDR3 totals 15 residues. Unmatched junction bases numbered 9, after V lost 1 base and J lost 7 bases. The CDR3 here is CAWSEGSGGAVTQYF. CDR3 DNA: TGTGCCTGGAGTGAGGGAAGCGGGGGGGCCGTGACCCAGTACTTC.

The genes are TRBV2 and TRBJ1-5; the D is unclear. The CDR3 runs 14 residues. V lost 6 bases and J lost 3, with 12 bases in between. CDR1 and CDR2 from the germline V gene are SNHLY and FYNNEI. In DNA, the CDR3 is TGTGCCAGCAGGCCCGACATCCCCAATCAGCCCCAGCATTTT. Protein product: CASRPDIPNQPQHF.

The chain joins TRBV9 to TRBJ1-3, with D perhaps TRBD1 (5 bases). This CDR3 is built from 17 residues. V dropped 3 bases and J dropped 2 bases, with 18 bases sitting between them. Per the germline V gene, CDR1 is SGDLS and CDR2 is YYNGEE. In DNA form, the CDR3 reads TGTGCCAGCAGCGATGCTCCGGGACTACCAGCTGGAAACACCATATATTTT. It translates to CASSDAPGLPAGNTIYF.

This clone was detected a few times. This chain uses TRBV2 with TRBJ2-1; the match to TRBD1 covers 7 bases. The CDR3 sequence is 14 residues long. V lost 8 bases and J lost 6; bases outside the gene matches: 10. Germline CDR1 is SNHLY and CDR2 is FYNNEI. The chain's CDR3 is CASGRTGNLNEQFF. CDR3 nucleotides: TGTGCCAGCGGAAGGACAGGTAATCTCAATGAGCAGTTCTTC.

The gene calls are TRBV5-4 and TRBJ1-1; 10 bases line up with TRBD1. V dropped 4 bases and J dropped 5; count of bases not matched to a gene: 5. The CDR3 totals 14 residues. Germline loops: CDR1 SGHNT, CDR2 YYREEE (reference sequence). As DNA, the CDR3 is TGTGCCAGCAGCACCGGACAGGGGGTGACTGAAGCTTTCTTT. Translating gives CASSTGQGVTEAFF.

The rearrangement links TRBV29-1 to TRBJ1-1, with TRBD1 identical over 7 bases. Germline V lookup: CDR1 SQVTM, CDR2 ANQGSEA. J was trimmed by 0 bases and V by 7 bases; bases with no gene match: 8. CDR3 size: 14 residues. The CDR3 nucleotides read TGCAGCGCACTGAGCAGGGGGATGAACACTGAAGCTTTCTTT. Translating it yields CSALSRGMNTEAFF.

The chain joins TRBV7-9 to TRBJ1-1; TRBD1 is a possible D gene (5 bases). This CDR3 contains 12 residues. Germline V gene lookup returns CDR1 SEHNR and CDR2 FQNEAQ (reference sequence). Trimming took off 6 bases at V and 6 bases at J, with 11 bases between the two ends. The CDR3 DNA reads TGTGCCAGCAGTGGGGGGATCGCTGAAGCTTTCTTT. Its translation is CASSGGIAEAFF.

The chain combines TRBV5-6 with TRBJ2-5; D ambiguous. The CDR3 has 12 residues. The V end was cut by 4 bases, the J end by 7 bases, with 11 bases between. Germline CDR1 and CDR2: SGHDT and YYEEEE. CDR3 sequence reads: CASSPRVGTQYF. DNA for the CDR3: TGTGCCAGCAGCCCCCGGGTTGGGACCCAGTACTTC.

This chain links TRBV27 with TRBJ1-2; TRBD1 might be the D (5 bases). CDR1 is MNHEY, CDR2 SMNVEV, per germline (reference sequence). This CDR3 has 14 residues. With 2 bases removed from V and 8 bases from J, the gap between germline ends came to 15 bases. The CDR3 DNA is TGTGCCAGCAGTTTACTGGTGGGGGGTAAGGGCTACACCTTC. It translates to CASSLLVGGKGYTF.

The chain carries TRBV2 and TRBJ1-4, with TRBD1 identical over 8 bases. Per germline, CDR1 SNHLY and CDR2 FYNNEI. The CDR3 covers 15 residues. V dropped 4 bases and J dropped 7; count of bases not matched to a gene: 8. This CDR3 reads CASSGTGRRGEKLFF. As DNA, the CDR3 is TGTGCCAGCAGTGGGACAGGGAGGAGGGGTGAAAAACTGTTTTTT.

The chain recombines TRBV6-6 with TRBJ1-1; 8 bases are a match to TRBD1. Trimming took 4 bases from V and 11 from J; bases not matched to a gene: 12. Germline V lookup: CDR1 MNHNY, CDR2 SVGAGI (reference sequence). This CDR3 has 14 residues. The CDR3 loop is CASSSRTGTIRAFF. CDR3 bases: TGTGCCAGCAGTTCCCGGACAGGGACGATCAGGGCTTTCTTT.

V and J are TRBV30 and TRBJ2-3; 9 bases are a match to TRBD2. Germline-derived CDR1 and CDR2 are GTSNPN and SVGIG (reference sequence). CDR3 length: 14 amino acids. V lost 1 base and J lost 4; bases outside the gene matches: 3. CDR3 DNA: TGTGCCTGGAGTGGGCGGGGGGGCTCAGATACGCAGTATTTT. This translates into CAWSGRGGSDTQYF.

The chain joins TRBV6-6 to TRBJ2-7; 9 positions agree with TRBD2. CDR3 length: 13 residues. After removal of 5 bases from V and 3 bases from J, the junction contained 2 bases not matched to a gene. Germline V gene sequence: CDR1 MNHNY, CDR2 SVGAGI (reference sequence). The DNA for the CDR3 is TGTGCCAGCAGTCATAGCGGGGGCTACGAGCAGTACTTC. Translated: CASSHSGGYEQYF.

V gene TRBV6-1 combines with J gene TRBJ1-3, with D unclear. CDR3 length: 15 amino acids. Germline V CDR1 and CDR2: MNHNS, SASEGT. The V end lost 1 base, the J end lost 2 bases, and 9 bases lay between the germline ends. The chain's CDR3 is CASSEVSKPGNTIYF. CDR3 nucleotide sequence: TGTGCCAGCAGTGAAGTCAGTAAACCTGGAAACACCATATATTTT.

In its sample, this clone was seen once. The chain combines TRBV7-2 with TRBJ2-7; D perhaps matches TRBD1 (6 bases). Germline V gene lookup returns CDR1 SGHTA and CDR2 FQGNSA. V was cut by 5 bases and J by 5 bases, with 13 bases left in between. This CDR3 spans 13 amino acids. CDR3 residues: CASSPLRGNEQYF. The CDR3 nucleotides are TGTGCCAGCAGCCCCCTTAGGGGGAACGAGCAGTACTTC. Variable domain in full (rest from reference TRBV7-2 and TRBJ2-7): GAGVSQSPSNKVTEKGKDVELRCDPISGHTALYWYRQSLGQGLEFLIYFQGNSAPDKSGLPSDRFSAERTGGSVSTLTIQRTQQEDSAVYLCASSPLRGNEQYFGPGTRLTVT.

This chain links TRBV30 with TRBJ1-6; 10 bases map to TRBD1. This CDR3 has 16 residues. Trimming cost V 0 bases and J 9 bases; bases outside gene matches: 8. The V gene's germline CDR1 is GTSNPN and CDR2 SVGIG (reference sequence). CDR3 region: CAWSVGGQGRRSPLHF. As DNA, the CDR3 is TGTGCCTGGAGTGTAGGGGGACAGGGGCGTCGTTCACCCCTCCACTTT.

V and J are TRBV2 and TRBJ1-1, with 7 bases lining up with TRBD1. The CDR3 totals 13 residues. The V gene's germline CDR1 is SNHLY and CDR2 FYNNEI. J was trimmed by 5 bases and V by 11 bases; bases with no gene match: 11. The CDR3 nucleotides read TGTGCCGGCCGACAGGGTATGGCGACTGAAGCTTTCTTT. Its protein is CAGRQGMATEAFF.

The CDR3 coding sequence is TGTGCCAGCAGCTTAGGGAGGGCCAATTTCAACTATGGCTACACCTTC. Translation gives CASSLGRANFNYGYTF. The genes are TRBV13 and TRBJ1-2; D gene uncertain. Germline V lookup: CDR1 PRHDT, CDR2 FYEKMQ (reference sequence). The V and J ends lost 0 bases and 2 bases respectively, with 13 bases between them. This CDR3 region has 16 residues.

The chain has TRBV29-1 and TRBJ2-5, with 8 bases lining up with TRBD2. CDR3 length: 13 amino acids. CDR1 and CDR2 (germline): SQVTM, ANQGSEA. Trimming at V came to 7 bases and at J to 3 bases, leaving 7 bases not matched to a gene. The CDR3 DNA is TGCAGCGCTAGAAGGACTAGCAAAGAGACCCAGTACTTC. Its protein product is CSARRTSKETQYF.